The 18 T cell receptor beta chains below all came from one sample that was sequenced in a study of T cell changes during pregnancy in multiple sclerosis. Sequencing was performed with immunoSEQ multiplex PCR; in TCRdb, only in-frame clones are kept and a portion is missing. The table has tens of thousands of clones, roughly 92% seen once. Sequenced: peripheral blood. These receptors were taken from a female donor with multiple sclerosis, enrolled in a pregnancy study.

The chain couples TRBV5-6 to TRBJ2-1; D ambiguous. Trimming removed 0 bases at V and 9 bases at J, with 7 bases between. The CDR3 runs 12 residues. Looked up from germline, CDR1 is SGHDT and CDR2 is YYEEEE. The CDR3 reads CASSLDVFEQFF. The CDR3 DNA reads TGTGCCAGCAGCTTGGATGTATTTGAGCAGTTCTTC.

This chain connects TRBV29-1 to TRBJ2-1, with D uncertain. Germline V gene data show CDR1 as SQVTM and CDR2 as ANQGSEA. This CDR3 spans 12 amino acids. V lost 6 bases and J lost 9, with 15 bases in between. As DNA, the CDR3 is TGCAGCGTCGAGGAAACCTGGGGTGAGCAGTTCTTC. Residues: CSVEETWGEQFF.

The chain combines TRBV6-5 with TRBJ2-1, with 10 bases fitting TRBD2. The CDR3 is made up of 15 amino acids. The V gene end was trimmed by 0 bases and the J gene end by 8 bases; junction bases not matched to a gene: 4. Germline CDR1 MNHEY, CDR2 SVGAGI. The CDR3 loop is CASSYSTLAGDEQFF. The DNA for the CDR3 is TGTGCCAGCAGTTACTCTACCCTAGCGGGAGATGAGCAGTTCTTC.

The genes are TRBV6-4 and TRBJ2-5; no definite D call. Trimming pared 11 bases from V and 3 bases from J, leaving 16 bases between. This CDR3 contains 13 residues. Germline CDR1 reads MRHNA; CDR2 reads SNTAGT. CDR3 nucleotide sequence: TGTGCCCCCTTGAGCGATCCAAAAGAGACCCAGTACTTC. Its protein product is CAPLSDPKETQYF.

The chain has TRBV4-2 and TRBJ1-5; possibly TRBD1 for D (5 bases). Germline CDR1 LGHNA, CDR2 YNFKEQ. With 8 bases removed from V and 7 bases from J, the gap between germline ends came to 9 bases. The CDR3 runs to 11 residues. The CDR3 reads CASGEGQPQHF. CDR3 in DNA: TGTGCCAGCGGGGAGGGGCAGCCCCAGCATTTT.

This clone has just one count. V is TRBV21-1 and J is TRBJ1-2. TRBV21-1 is deemed a pseudogene. This CDR3 spans 16 amino acids. The CDR3 sequence is CASSKLLRMSNYGYTF. The CDR3 DNA reads as TGTGCCAGCAGCAAACTATTGCGAATGTCTAACTATGGCTACACCTTC.

V usage is TRBV29-1 and J usage is TRBJ1-1, with D possibly matching TRBD1 (6 bases). The germline gives CDR1 SQVTM, CDR2 ANQGSEA. Trimming shortened V by 3 bases and J by 4 bases, and 12 bases separated the two germline ends. This CDR3 contains 13 residues. In DNA, the CDR3 is TGCAGCGTTGATGGGGGGCCCGGCACTGAAGCTTTCTTT. The encoded protein is CSVDGGPGTEAFF.

V is TRBV20-1 and J is TRBJ2-7; D is unresolved. Germline V lookup: CDR1 DFQATT, CDR2 SNEGSKA (reference sequence). Trimming took off 5 bases at V and 5 bases at J, with 10 bases between the two ends. This CDR3 is built from 11 residues. Here the CDR3 DNA reads TGCAGTGCTTTGAAGATTGACGAGCAGTACTTC. It encodes CSALKIDEQYF.

This chain joins TRBV7-2 and TRBJ2-7; D not certain. V was trimmed by 2 bases and J by 6 bases, leaving 8 bases between them. Germline loops: CDR1 SGHTA, CDR2 FQGNSA. This CDR3 has 12 amino acids. CDR3 nucleotide sequence: TGTGCCAGCAGCTTAAAAGGGTCCGAGCAGTACTTC. It codes for CASSLKGSEQYF. Looking up the rest from reference TRBV7-2 and TRBJ2-7 gives the full variable domain: GAGVSQSPSNKVTEKGKDVELRCDPISGHTALYWYRQSLGQGLEFLIYFQGNSAPDKSGLPSDRFSAERTGGSVSTLTIQRTQQEDSAVYLCASSLKGSEQYFGPGTRLTVT.

The chain carries TRBV5-1 and TRBJ1-2; D gene unclear. The CDR3 consists of 14 residues. Deletions cut 0 bases from V and 6 bases from J, with 12 bases between. Germline loops: CDR1 SGHRS, CDR2 YFSETQ. CDR3 coding DNA: TGCGCCAGCAGCTTGGGGTGGGAGGAGGATGGCTACACCTTC. It is translated as CASSLGWEEDGYTF.

The V gene is TRBV6-5, the J gene TRBJ1-2; the match to TRBD1 covers 11 bases. CDR3 length: 14 residues. The ends lost 2 bases at V and 7 bases at J; junction bases unmatched: 3. Per the germline V gene, CDR1 is MNHEY and CDR2 is SVGAGI. The CDR3 coding sequence is TGTGCCAGCAGTTACAAGGGACAGGGGGGTGGCTACACCTTC. As protein: CASSYKGQGGGYTF.

The V gene is TRBV4-3, the J gene TRBJ2-1; D possibly matches TRBD1 or TRBD2 (5 bases each). Trimming left V 0 bases short and J 7 bases short, with 13 bases between. The CDR3 has 15 residues. The V gene's germline CDR1 is LGHNA and CDR2 YSLEER. The chain's CDR3 is CASSQDLRGGNEQFF. The CDR3 DNA is TGCGCCAGCAGCCAAGATCTCCGGGGCGGGAATGAGCAGTTCTTC.

The rearrangement uses TRBV30 and TRBJ2-7, with a weak D call TRBD1 (7 bases). The CDR3 spans 13 residues. V shed 0 bases and J shed 4 bases, with 10 bases lying between them. Germline V gene sequence: CDR1 GTSNPN, CDR2 SVGIG (reference sequence). CDR3 loop: CAWSVQGRYEQYF. The CDR3 region has the DNA TGTGCCTGGAGTGTACAGGGGAGGTACGAGCAGTACTTC.

The genes are TRBV4-3 and TRBJ2-5, with 9 positions matching TRBD2. This CDR3 contains 16 residues. In germline, CDR1 is LGHNA, CDR2 YSLEER. V shed 1 base, J shed 4 bases, and the junction held 7 bases outside the gene matches. This chain's CDR3 is CASSQGIAGDVETQYF. The CDR3 region has the DNA TGCGCCAGCAGCCAAGGTATAGCGGGAGATGTAGAGACCCAGTACTTC.

This clone was recorded only once. The V call is TRBV15, the J call TRBJ2-7; no clear D. Trimming shortened V by 6 bases and J by 1 base, and 13 bases separated the two germline ends. The CDR3 is made up of 14 amino acids. The germline V gene has CDR1 LNHNV and CDR2 YYDKDF (reference sequence). The CDR3 loop reads CATRSKDGSYEQYF. DNA of the CDR3: TGTGCCACCAGATCTAAGGACGGATCCTACGAGCAGTACTTC.

The chain links TRBV4-1 to TRBJ2-5; 8 bases are shared with TRBD1. Germline CDR1 reads MGHRA; CDR2 reads YSYEKL. This CDR3 contains 15 residues. With V trimmed by 2 bases and J by 4 bases, 6 bases remained unmatched. The CDR3 DNA follows: TGCGCCAGCAGCCAACTGGACAGGGCCGGAGAGACCCAGTACTTC. Its translation is CASSQLDRAGETQYF.

The V call is TRBV18, the J call TRBJ1-2, with 7 bases lining up with TRBD1. The germline V gene has CDR1 KGHSH and CDR2 LQKENI. V was pared by 0 bases and J by 8 bases, with 6 bases of the junction left unmatched. The CDR3 loop spans 14 amino acids. The CDR3 reads CASSPPQGEEGYTF. The CDR3 coding sequence is TGTGCCAGCTCACCACCGCAGGGGGAGGAAGGCTACACCTTC.

V and J are TRBV13 and TRBJ1-2; maybe TRBD1 (5 bases). Trimming stripped 1 base from V and 0 bases from J, with 12 bases between. Germline V CDR1 and CDR2: PRHDT, FYEKMQ (reference sequence). This CDR3 region has 16 residues. The chain's CDR3 is CASSLAGDSANYGYTF. The CDR3 DNA reads TGTGCCAGCAGCTTAGCGGGGGACTCCGCTAACTATGGCTACACCTTC.